The 16 T cell receptor beta chains presented below share a single source sample, sequenced in a study of shared clonotypes between healthy human individuals. Assay: immunoSEQ multiplex PCR; the TCRdb copy retains only in-frame clones and omits some. The data hold approximately 2.5 million clones, with about 92% observed a single time. What was sequenced was naive CD4+ T cells sorted from blood. Described subset: CD45RA+ positively selected. The receptors come from a man younger than 35 in good health.

Of note for this clone: This specimen includes other DNA sequences encoding the same CDR3. The V gene is TRBV5-1, the J gene TRBJ1-3, with a weak D call TRBD1 (6 bases). There are 14 residues in the CDR3. V was shortened by 3 bases and J by 4 bases, with 11 bases between the two germline ends. Looked up from germline, CDR1 is SGHRS and CDR2 is YFSETQ. The CDR3 region has the DNA TGCGCCAGCAGCTCGACCGGGACAGGAAACACCATATATTTT. Its translation: CASSSTGTGNTIYF.

The rearrangement joins TRBV6-5 to TRBJ2-2; 8 nucleotides line up with TRBD2. Germline CDR1 is MNHEY and CDR2 is SVGAGI. The CDR3 extends over 14 amino acids. J gave up 6 bases and V 6 bases, and 6 bases lay outside the gene matches. CDR3 region: CASSKSGGAGELFF. CDR3 bases: TGTGCCAGCAGCAAGAGCGGGGGTGCCGGGGAGCTGTTTTTT.

This chain connects TRBV5-4 to TRBJ2-1; a weak D match, TRBD2 (6 bases). This CDR3 contains 13 residues. The germline gives CDR1 SGHNT, CDR2 YYREEE (reference sequence). V was shortened by 1 base and J by 13 bases, with 15 bases between the two germline ends. The CDR3 spells CASSLFTGEDQFF. The CDR3 coding sequence is TGTGCCAGCAGCTTGTTCACGGGAGAGGACCAGTTCTTC.

CDR3 bases: TGTGCCAGCAGTCACCCCGGGACAGTTACAGATACGCAGTATTTT. Protein sequence: CASSHPGTVTDTQYF. The rearrangement links TRBV7-9 to TRBJ2-3; 7 bases are shared with TRBD1. The CDR3 consists of 15 residues. Germline trimming cut 6 bases from V and 3 bases from J; bases unmatched to any gene: 9. The V gene's germline CDR1 is SEHNR and CDR2 FQNEAQ (reference sequence).

J is TRBJ1-4 and V is TRBV19, with 7 positions matching TRBD1. The V segment lost 8 bases and the J segment 0 bases; nucleotides outside the gene matches: 9. In germline, CDR1 is LNHDA, CDR2 SQIVND (reference sequence). This CDR3 has 16 residues. The CDR3: CASGHRGRSTNEKLFF. DNA for the CDR3: TGTGCCAGTGGCCACAGGGGCCGATCAACTAATGAAAAACTGTTTTTT.

The V call is TRBV5-6, the J call TRBJ2-1, with 7 positions matching TRBD1. The CDR3 spans 16 residues. Germline V gene sequence: CDR1 SGHDT, CDR2 YYEEEE. The V gene end was trimmed by 4 bases and the J gene end by 3 bases; junction bases not matched to a gene: 10. The CDR3 here is CASSPLSGQIYNEQFF. DNA for the CDR3: TGTGCCAGCAGCCCACTTTCGGGACAGATCTACAATGAGCAGTTCTTC.

The chain is built from TRBV5-8 and TRBJ2-3; D ambiguous. CDR3 length: 13 residues. CDR1 is SGHTS, CDR2 YDEGEE, per germline. With 4 bases removed from V and 2 bases from J, the gap between germline ends came to 8 bases. As DNA, the CDR3 is TGTGCCAGCAGCCGGGCCTTCACAGATACGCAGTATTTT. This encodes CASSRAFTDTQYF.

The CDR3 spells CASSEVPLAGGYQETQYF. The CDR3 DNA follows: TGTGCCAGCAGTGAAGTGCCCCTAGCGGGGGGTTACCAAGAGACCCAGTACTTC. The chain is built from TRBV2 and TRBJ2-5, with TRBD2 matching over 11 bases. The germline gives CDR1 SNHLY, CDR2 FYNNEI. J was trimmed by 0 bases and V by 1 base; bases with no gene match: 7. The CDR3 has 18 residues.

The rearrangement uses TRBV11-2 and TRBJ1-3; no clear D gene. Per the germline V gene, CDR1 is SGHAT and CDR2 is FQNNGV. The V and J ends lost 5 bases and 3 bases respectively, with 14 bases between them. There are 15 residues in the CDR3. The DNA of the CDR3 is TGTGCCAGCAGCCCCCCACGGGCGGATGGAAACACCATATATTTT. This sequence encodes CASSPPRADGNTIYF.

The chain has TRBV5-1 and TRBJ2-7; no firm D call. In germline, CDR1 is SGHRS, CDR2 YFSETQ. Trimming removed 0 bases at V and 7 bases at J, with 8 bases between. This CDR3 comprises 12 residues. The CDR3 sequence: CASSLGTQEQYF. The CDR3, as DNA: TGCGCCAGCAGCTTGGGCACTCAAGAGCAGTACTTC. Looking up the rest from reference TRBV5-1 and TRBJ2-7 gives the full variable domain: KAGVTQTPRYLIKTRGQQVTLSCSPISGHRSVSWYQQTPGQGLQFLFEYFSETQRNKGNFPGRFSGRQFSNSRSEMNVSTLELGDSALYLCASSLGTQEQYFGPGTRLTVT.

The V call is TRBV19, the J call TRBJ2-7; maybe TRBD1 (6 bases). In germline, CDR1 is LNHDA, CDR2 SQIVND (reference sequence). V lost 4 bases and J lost 4, with 11 bases in between. This CDR3 has 13 amino acids. CDR3 sequence reads: CASSKQGLYEQYF. The CDR3 DNA sequence: TGTGCCAGTAGTAAACAGGGTTTATACGAGCAGTACTTC. The complete variable domain, with remaining parts taken from reference TRBV19 and TRBJ2-7, reads DGGITQSPKYLFRKEGQNVTLSCEQNLNHDAMYWYRQDPGQGLRLIYYSQIVNDFQKGDIAEGYSVSREKKESFPLTVTSAQKNPTAFYLCASSKQGLYEQYFGPGTRLTVT.

The rearrangement uses TRBV2 and TRBJ2-7; D may be TRBD2 (5 bases). There are 16 residues in the CDR3. Germline CDR1 SNHLY, CDR2 FYNNEI. Trimming cost V 0 bases and J 2 bases, with 14 bases left between them. The CDR3: CASSEALLAPTYEQYF. The DNA for the CDR3 is TGTGCCAGCAGTGAAGCGTTGCTAGCCCCTACCTACGAGCAGTACTTC.

The rearrangement links TRBV9 to TRBJ1-1, with TRBD1 identical over 10 bases. V was pared by 4 bases and J by 10 bases, with 10 bases of the junction left unmatched. Germline V lookup: CDR1 SGDLS, CDR2 YYNGEE. The CDR3 covers 14 residues. The CDR3 sequence is CASSFTGTGVGAFF. The CDR3 coding sequence is TGTGCCAGCAGCTTCACCGGGACAGGGGTAGGAGCTTTCTTT.

Here the CDR3 reads CASKSASGNTIYF. The CDR3 DNA sequence: TGTGCCAGCAAATCAGCCTCTGGAAACACCATATATTTT. The chain couples TRBV6-1 to TRBJ1-3; D unresolved. The CDR3 has 13 residues. Germline values: CDR1 MNHNS, CDR2 SASEGT. V lost 7 bases to trimming and J lost 0 bases, with 7 bases between them.

The CDR3 loop is CASSEREPLEQYF. CDR3 coding DNA: TGCGCCAGCAGTGAACGCGAACCCCTCGAGCAGTACTTC. The chain carries TRBV10-2 and TRBJ2-7; D gene ambiguous. Trimming shortened V by 3 bases and J by 6 bases, and 12 bases separated the two germline ends. CDR1 is WSHSY, CDR2 SAAADI, per germline. This CDR3 has 13 residues.

The rearrangement uses TRBV18 and TRBJ1-2, with 8 positions matching TRBD1. The CDR3 runs 16 residues. V lost 5 bases and J lost 2; bases outside the gene matches: 10. Germline assignment: CDR1 KGHSH and CDR2 LQKENI. CDR3: CASSTDRAIQNYGYTF. In DNA form, the CDR3 reads TGTGCCAGCTCAACGGACAGGGCAATTCAGAACTATGGCTACACCTTC.